This T cell receptor (beta chain) was identified during a study of regulatory T cells in long-lasting Graves disease. Relying on iRepertoire HTBI primers and Arm-PCR of CDR3 regions, the team built TCR beta libraries. TCRdb processed the multiplex PCR reads anew with MiXCR; each CDR3 protein has one entry. The table includes approximately 480,000 distinct CDR3 sequences, 15% to 20% detected once. This clonotype came up many times. V lost 4 bases to trimming and J lost 4 bases; unmatched junction nucleotides: 6. This CDR3 has 15 amino acids. Germline V CDR1 and CDR2: MNHEY, SVGAGI. Noted time point: newly diagnosed GD, antithyroid drugs for less than 3 months. From RNA extracted from PBMCs, the TCR library was made. These sequences were also reported in another study, on T cells in Graves' hyperthyroidism and ophthalmopathy. This second study notes: Clonotypes that were expanded in thyroid above 0.001 mostly appeared in blood too.

V gene TRBV6-5 combines with J gene TRBJ2-7, with 11 bases fitting TRBD1. The sample here was peripheral blood mononuclear cells (PBMCs), taken at new diagnosis, from a patient treated with antithyroid drugs. This sequence originates from a man aged 35 to 55 with Graves disease. This CDR3 is CASSFPGTGGYEQYF. For the CDR3, the DNA is TGTGCCAGCAGTTTCCCCGGGACAGGGGGGTACGAGCAGTACTTC.